The rows below give T cell receptor beta chains drawn from one sample of a study of blood T cell repertoires in COVID-19. Produced via immunoSEQ multiplex PCR; TCRdb's table is partial and in-frame only. The table includes around 190,000 clones, around nine tenths detected once. The sequenced sample was peripheral blood. These receptors all come from a human donor in a cohort sampled during active COVID-19. Both conserved end residues are trimmed from each CDR3. Expanded clones are given a class, and other clones once, few, many or no size at all.

cdr3_aa | v_call | clone_size | j_call
ASSKVGPPGSYEQY | TRBV21-1 | . | TRBJ2-7
SVRASGTSNEQF | TRBV29-1 | . | TRBJ2-1
AISRSDSAYEQY | TRBV10-3 | . | TRBJ2-7
STPTGYGYT | TRBV20-1 | . | TRBJ1-2
ASIPAGTGMETQY | TRBV6-2/TRBV6-3 | . | TRBJ2-5
ASSVGTGNNEKLF | TRBV7-9 | . | TRBJ1-4
ASSLGSGLGELF | TRBV11-2 | . | TRBJ2-2
ASSPKIPGQGSYEQY | TRBV18 | . | TRBJ2-7
ASRDRDNSPLH | TRBV19 | . | TRBJ1-6
ASSLPSNEQF | TRBV5-1 | . | TRBJ2-1
ASSLQTVSGNTEAF | TRBV5-1 | . | TRBJ1-1
ASSQNPQAQSPLH | TRBV4-1 | . | TRBJ1-6
SVRGPGDEKLF | TRBV29-1 | . | TRBJ1-4
ASSRQGTDTQY | TRBV6-5 | . | TRBJ2-3
ASSESAKHNEQF | TRBV10-2 | . | TRBJ2-1
AISPFRLAGAGTDTQY | TRBV10-3 | . | TRBJ2-3
ASSIARLGRGRGGSTEAF | TRBV19 | . | TRBJ1-1
SAQQAGGFTDTQY | TRBV29-1 | . | TRBJ2-3
ASSLLDRTLNTEAF | TRBV5-1 | . | TRBJ1-1
ASSLDRDRATEAF | TRBV7-9 | . | TRBJ1-1
ASSPPGQGRGELF | TRBV5-6 | . | TRBJ2-2
ASSISGAWGTGELF | TRBV19 | . | TRBJ2-2
ASSLLRTRTGELF | TRBV7-2 | . | TRBJ2-2
ASSWREGEGTQY | TRBV5-6 | . | TRBJ2-5
ASSTGGSNTEAF | TRBV28 | few | TRBJ1-1
ASSERTVDQPQH | TRBV2 | . | TRBJ1-5
ASSLGAKVDSPLH | TRBV7-9 | . | TRBJ1-6
ASSLSQGADSPLH | TRBV7-9 | . | TRBJ1-6
ASSPFFAADRGTTEAF | TRBV6-6 | . | TRBJ1-1
ASSQDRGGEKLF | TRBV7-9 | once | TRBJ1-4
ASSDAPGLAPDTQY | TRBV6-4 | . | TRBJ2-3
ASSQDHEDSAYEQY | TRBV4-2 | . | TRBJ2-7
ASSSGRGSGYT | TRBV3-1/TRBV3-2 | . | TRBJ1-2
ASSFRTDRNTGELF | TRBV7-6 | . | TRBJ2-2
ASSLGGTGAGEQY | TRBV18 | . | TRBJ2-7
ASSIGGQAPYEQY | TRBV19 | . | TRBJ2-7
ASSYRTGPTDTQY | TRBV6-5 | . | TRBJ2-3
AWSVARNTEAF | TRBV30 | . | TRBJ1-1
ASSDSGLLDSPLH | TRBV6-4 | . | TRBJ1-6
ASSEGFGQGKAF | TRBV9 | . | TRBJ1-1
SVEDGDRQETQY | TRBV29-1 | . | TRBJ2-5
ASSLDGTRTNEQF | TRBV5-1 | . | TRBJ2-1
ASSSQALAKGGDTQY | TRBV28 | . | TRBJ2-3
ASSNTGGGETQY | TRBV4-1 | . | TRBJ2-5
ASSQEEGSYGYT | TRBV4-3 | . | TRBJ1-2
ASSGTGGINEQF | TRBV3-1/TRBV3-2 | . | TRBJ2-1